This T cell receptor beta chain was found in a study of technical replicates of blood from a handful of donors. Sequencing was performed with immunoSEQ multiplex PCR; in TCRdb, only in-frame clones are kept and a portion is missing. The repertoire includes 75,000 to 100,000 clones, about 95% of them detected once, and around 0.33% sits in the top ten. Details on this clone: One end of the junction is discordant with germline, which a read error may explain.

In germline, CDR1 is SSHAT, CDR2 FNYEAQ (reference sequence). There are 13 residues in the CDR3. The TCR comes from a human donor in good health. What was sequenced was T cells isolated from PBMCs. V gene TRBV7-7 combines with J gene TRBJ2-2; possibly TRBD2 for D (5 bases). The CDR3, as DNA: TGTGCTAGCAGCCATAGCGACACCGGGGAGCTGTTTTTT. Its protein is CASSHSDTGELFF.